These T cell receptor beta chains were read from a single sample in a study of beta chain features in type 1 diabetes. Libraries were prepared by immunoSEQ multiplex PCR; TCRdb keeps only in-frame clonotypes and omits some of them. The table has around 250,000 clones, over 20% seen once. The sample consisted of naive CD4+ T cells from blood. These receptors were taken from a woman in her thirties or forties with type 1 diabetes. CDR3s include the opening cysteine and the closing phenylalanine or tryptophan. D genes are given only for firm matches. For some rows the clone size is stated as once, few or many, or as a class when expanded; others skip it.

>TRBV4-1|TRBD1|NA|TRBJ1-5|15
TGCGCCAGCAGCCGCGGACAGGGCGGCAATCAGCCCCAGCATTTT
CASSRGQGGNQPQHF
>TRBV29-1|NA|NA|TRBJ1-1|12
TGCAACGTCCGGCGGGGAAACACTGAAGCTTTCTTT
CNVRRGNTEAFF
>TRBV29-1|TRBD2|NA|TRBJ2-7|13
TGCAGCGTTGATGGAGCGGGAGTTGTCGAGCAGTACTTC
CSVDGAGVVEQYF
>TRBV5-1|NA|few|TRBJ2-7|15
TGCGCCAGCAGCTTATTGTCCCTTAGCTCCTACGAGCAGTACTTC
CASSLLSLSSYEQYF
>TRBV4-3|NA|NA|TRBJ1-1|15
TGCGCCAGCAGCCTACAGGGAACTGCCAACACTGAAGCTTTCTTT
CASSLQGTANTEAFF
>TRBV28|NA|NA|TRBJ1-2|11
TGTGCCAGCAATCCAGGCTATGGCTACACCTTC
CASNPGYGYTF
>TRBV7-2|NA|NA|TRBJ2-7|15
TGTGCCAGCAGCTTAGCGCCACAGGGCTACTACGAGCAGTACTTC
CASSLAPQGYYEQYF
>TRBV29-1|NA|NA|TRBJ2-3|16
TGCAGCGTTGACCACCCCAGTAGGGGACTCACAGATACGCAGTATTTT
CSVDHPSRGLTDTQYF
>TRBV7-2|TRBD2|NA|TRBJ2-2|15
TGTGCCAGCAGCTTAGGACTAGCGGGGACCGGGGAGCTGTTTTTT
CASSLGLAGTGELFF
>TRBV28|NA|NA|TRBJ2-5|12
TGTGCCAGCAGGTATCAGGGGGAGACCCAGTACTTC
CASRYQGETQYF
>TRBV28|TRBD1|few|TRBJ2-1|12
TGTGCCAGCACCGGGACAGTGAATGAGCAGTTCTTC
CASTGTVNEQFF
>TRBV7-2|NA|NA|TRBJ2-1|14
TGTGCCAGCAGTCCCCGTCGGGCTAGCGATGAGCAGTTCTTC
CASSPRRASDEQFF
>TRBV7-9|TRBD1|few|TRBJ1-1|14
TGTGCCAGCAGCTTAGAGGGGGCCGGCACTGAAGCTTTCTTT
CASSLEGAGTEAFF
>TRBV4-2|TRBD2|few|TRBJ2-1|16
TGTGCCAGCAGCTCAGGAGTAGCGGGGAGTAACAATGAGCAGTTCTTC
CASSSGVAGSNNEQFF
>TRBV11-1|TRBD1|NA|TRBJ2-3|16
TGTGCCAGCTCACCCAGTATAGGACAGGGGGCTGATACGCAGTATTTT
CASSPSIGQGADTQYF
>TRBV5-5|TRBD2|NA|TRBJ2-5|16
TGTGCCAGCAGCTGGCAACTAGCGGGAGACCAAGAGACCCAGTACTTC
CASSWQLAGDQETQYF
>TRBV6-6|NA|NA|TRBJ2-5|14
TGTGCCAGCAGCTCCCTCTCGTACCAAGAGACCCAGTACTTC
CASSSLSYQETQYF
>TRBV28|NA|NA|TRBJ2-5|13
TGTGCCAGCAGTCTGCGGATACGGGGGACCCAGTACTTC
CASSLRIRGTQYF
>TRBV15|TRBD1|few|TRBJ2-7|14
TGTGCCACCAGCATCCGGGACAGGGGGCATGAGCAGTACTTC
CATSIRDRGHEQYF
>TRBV4-3|TRBD1|few|TRBJ2-7|14
TGCGCCAGCAGCCCGACAGGGGACTCCTACGAGCAGTACTTC
CASSPTGDSYEQYF
>TRBV7-9|NA|few|TRBJ1-2|14
TGTGCCAGCAGTCTAGTACAGGGCGACTATGGCTACACCTTC
CASSLVQGDYGYTF
>TRBV4-2|NA|NA|TRBJ1-4|15
TGTGCCAGCAGCCAAGATATAGCGGGGGCTAAAAAACTGTTTTTT
CASSQDIAGAKKLFF
>TRBV5-4|TRBD2|few|TRBJ2-5|15
TGTGCCAGCAGCTCCAGACTAGCGGGAGGAGAGACCCAGTACTTC
CASSSRLAGGETQYF
>TRBV30|TRBD1|NA|TRBJ1-2|12
TGTGCCTGGGGGCAGACAGGGGAAGGCTACACCTTC
CAWGQTGEGYTF
>TRBV14|NA|NA|TRBJ2-7|13
TGTGCCAGCAGCCAAGGACAGCTTTACGAGCAGTACTTC
CASSQGQLYEQYF
>TRBV7-2|NA|few|TRBJ2-5|13
TGTGCCAGCAGTTCCCAGGGACAAGAGACCCAGTACTTC
CASSSQGQETQYF